The 18 T cell receptor beta chains below all came from one sample that was sequenced in a study of blood T cell repertoires in COVID-19. Generated by immunoSEQ multiplex PCR, the TCRdb table keeps only in-frame clones and is missing some. The data show tens of thousands of clones, 80% to 95% seen once. Sequenced: peripheral blood. Receptors originate from a man in his fifties or sixties with acute or convalescent COVID-19.

The V call is TRBV28, the J call TRBJ2-1; D is unresolved. Between the trimmed V and J ends, which lost 4 bases and 0 bases, there was a span of 16 bases. Germline CDR1 is MDHEN and CDR2 is SYDVKM. The CDR3 is 17 residues long. Here the CDR3 reads CASSSPISSVSYNEQFF. DNA of the CDR3: TGTGCCAGCAGTTCCCCGATTAGCTCGGTCTCCTACAATGAGCAGTTCTTC.

The chain carries TRBV18 and TRBJ2-1; D gene unclear. The ends were cut back, 3 bases at V and 2 bases at J, with 14 bases in the middle. The CDR3 loop spans 16 amino acids. Germline V gene lookup returns CDR1 KGHSH and CDR2 LQKENI. The CDR3 spells CASSPPVGFAYNEQFF. As DNA, the CDR3 is TGTGCCAGCTCACCTCCTGTGGGCTTTGCCTACAATGAGCAGTTCTTC.

The V call is TRBV7-2, the J call TRBJ1-2; D uncertain. CDR3 size: 13 residues. Trimming shortened V by 1 base and J by 8 bases, and 11 bases separated the two germline ends. The germline CDR1 and CDR2 sequences are SGHTA and FQGNSA. Here the CDR3 DNA reads TGTGCCAGCAGCTTAGATCCGGGGAAAGGCTACACCTTC. Its translation: CASSLDPGKGYTF.

The chain is built from TRBV5-1 and TRBJ2-3; 8 bases are a match to TRBD2. The CDR3 spans 15 residues. V lost 1 base and J lost 2; bases outside the gene matches: 3. Germline lookup yields CDR1 SGHRS and CDR2 YFSETQ. As DNA, the CDR3 is TGCGCCAGCAGCTTGACTAGCGGTACCACAGATACGCAGTATTTT. Translation: CASSLTSGTTDTQYF. The full variable domain, rest sourced from reference TRBV5-1 and TRBJ2-3, is KAGVTQTPRYLIKTRGQQVTLSCSPISGHRSVSWYQQTPGQGLQFLFEYFSETQRNKGNFPGRFSGRQFSNSRSEMNVSTLELGDSALYLCASSLTSGTTDTQYFGPGTRLTVL.

The V call is TRBV12-1, the J call TRBJ1-4; TRBD1, as called in the table, went unchecked against the DNA. TRBV12-1 is a recognized pseudogene. This CDR3 is 16 amino acids long. This CDR3 reads CASSTKPTPGRGKLFF. CDR3 nucleotides: TGTGCCAGCAGCACCAAGCCGACACCCGGAAGGGGAAAACTGTTTTTT.

The rearrangement joins TRBV15 to TRBJ2-7, with 8 bases lining up with TRBD1. Per the germline V gene, CDR1 is LNHNV and CDR2 is YYDKDF (reference sequence). This CDR3 is 16 amino acids long. Trimming took 4 bases from V and 4 from J; bases not matched to a gene: 12. CDR3 sequence (DNA): TGTGCCACCAGCAATCTACGATCAGGGGGCAGGTACGAGCAGTACTTC. Translating gives CATSNLRSGGRYEQYF. The whole variable domain, filled in from reference TRBV15 and TRBJ2-7, reads DAMVIQNPRYQVTQFGKPVTLSCSQTLNHNVMYWYQQKSSQAPKLLFHYYDKDFNNEADTPDNFQSRRPNTSFCFLDIRSPGLGDTAMYLCATSNLRSGGRYEQYFGPGTRLTVT.

The rearrangement joins TRBV10-3 to TRBJ2-2; D is perhaps TRBD2 (5 bases). The CDR3 contains 14 residues. From germline, CDR1 is ENHRY and CDR2 SYGVKD. The V end was cut by 3 bases, the J end by 7 bases, with 12 bases between. CDR3 nucleotides: TGTGCCATCAGTGACCGAGGGCGGGTCGGGGAGCTGTTTTTT. Translated, it gives CAISDRGRVGELFF.

The chain combines TRBV10-3 with TRBJ2-6; 9 bases agree with TRBD2. The CDR3 has 17 amino acids. The J segment lost 0 bases and the V segment lost 4 bases, leaving 4 bases of the junction unmatched. Germline CDR1 reads ENHRY; CDR2 reads SYGVKD. CDR3 in DNA: TGTGCCATCAGTGTACTAGCGGGCGACTCTGGGGCCAACGTCCTGACTTTC. It encodes CAISVLAGDSGANVLTF.

V and J are TRBV15 and TRBJ1-2; D not resolved. The germline V and J ends were trimmed by 0 bases and 2 bases, with 10 bases remaining between them. This CDR3 spans 15 amino acids. Germline V gives CDR1 LNHNV, CDR2 YYDKDF (reference sequence). Here the CDR3 reads CATSRDPTPNYGYTF. For the CDR3, the DNA is TGTGCCACCAGCAGAGATCCTACTCCCAACTATGGCTACACCTTC.

V and J are TRBV2 and TRBJ1-1; 9 nucleotides align to TRBD1. Germline CDR1 reads SNHLY; CDR2 reads FYNNEI. Germline trimming cut 4 bases from V and 1 base from J; bases unmatched to any gene: 1. The CDR3 is 14 residues long. CDR3 bases: TGTGCCAGCAGTGGGGGACAGGGGAACACTGAAGCTTTCTTT. It codes for CASSGGQGNTEAFF.

With respect to this clone: The junction does not match germline at one end; this may be a read error. This chain uses TRBV19 with TRBJ1-2; D not resolved. The CDR3 runs 15 residues. CDR1 is LNHDA and CDR2 is SQIVND in the germline V gene (reference sequence). Here the CDR3 DNA reads TGTGCCAGTAGTCTAGACGGGAGAGCTAACTATGGCTACACCTTC. It is translated as CASSLDGRANYGYTF.

The rearrangement joins TRBV5-1 to TRBJ1-2; 7 positions agree with TRBD1. With 1 base clipped from V and 5 bases from J, the junction kept 8 bases outside the gene matches. The CDR3 consists of 15 residues. Germline assignment: CDR1 SGHRS and CDR2 YFSETQ. In DNA form, the CDR3 reads TGCGCCAGCAGCTTGCAGGGGGAAGGAGGGTATGGCTACACCTTC. This sequence encodes CASSLQGEGGYGYTF.

The chain couples TRBV5-1 to TRBJ1-1, with TRBD1 as a possible D gene (6 bases). Germline V gene data show CDR1 as SGHRS and CDR2 as YFSETQ. Between the trimmed V and J ends, which lost 1 base and 2 bases, there was a span of 12 bases. The CDR3 extends over 15 amino acids. CDR3 region: CASSLKRGGNTEAFF. As DNA, the CDR3 is TGCGCCAGCAGCTTGAAAAGGGGGGGTAACACTGAAGCTTTCTTT.

The chain couples TRBV12-3 or TRBV12-4 to TRBJ1-1, with D uncertain. Trimming shortened V by 4 bases and J by 9 bases, and 12 bases separated the two germline ends. This CDR3 has 12 amino acids. The CDR3 region is CASSSRGVKAFF. The CDR3 DNA is TGTGCCAGCAGTTCACGGGGAGTTAAAGCTTTCTTT.

The V call is TRBV9, the J call TRBJ2-3, with 12 bases identical to TRBD2. The junction had 8 bases not matched to a gene; V was cut back by 5 bases and J by 4 bases. The CDR3 has 16 amino acids. Per the germline V gene, CDR1 is SGDLS and CDR2 is YYNGEE. The CDR3 nucleotides read TGTGCCAGCAGTTATCTAGCGGGAGGGCCAGCAGATACGCAGTATTTT. It specifies CASSYLAGGPADTQYF.

The chain is built from TRBV7-5 and TRBJ2-4; the D call TRBD1 from the table was never checked on the DNA. TRBV7-5 is described as a pseudogene. The length of the CDR3 is 16 residues. The CDR3, as DNA: TGTGCCAGAAGCCCGGGACAGGGAGGGCAGGAAAACATTCAGTACTTC. Translated: CARSPGQGGQENIQYF.

This clone was observed a single time. V gene TRBV7-3 combines with J gene TRBJ2-1; possibly TRBD2 for D (5 bases). Deletions cut 1 base from V and 8 bases from J, with 15 bases between. CDR3 length: 15 amino acids. Germline V gene data show CDR1 as SGHTA and CDR2 as FQGTGA. DNA for the CDR3: TGTGCCAGCAGCTTAAGGCGGGCCCCACGGGATGAGCAGTTCTTC. Translating it yields CASSLRRAPRDEQFF.

Remarks on this clone: Other DNA variants within this sample encode the same CDR3. The chain couples TRBV7-2 to TRBJ2-7, with D maybe TRBD1 (5 bases). CDR1 SGHTA and CDR2 FQGNSA come from the germline V gene. The CDR3 sequence is 14 residues long. Trimming took 5 bases from V and 0 from J, leaving 11 bases between them. The CDR3 sequence is CASSPRQSSYEQYF. The CDR3 nucleotides read TGTGCCAGCAGCCCCCGACAGAGCTCCTACGAGCAGTACTTC.